This T cell receptor (beta chain) emerged from a study of CD8 T cells in Susac syndrome. The CDR3 runs 15 residues. Germline loops: CDR1 LNHDA, CDR2 SQIVND (reference sequence). Trimming left V 4 bases short and J 2 bases short, with 15 bases between. The authors reverse transcribed about 0.5 to 1 ug RNA with random hexamers. MiXCR was run by TCRdb on the immunoSEQ multiplex PCR reads, yielding one entry per CDR3 protein. Among about 300,000 distinct CDR3 sequences listed, 92% were seen once. The sequence derives from a human donor with multiple sclerosis. V is TRBV19 and J is TRBJ2-7, with a tentative D call TRBD1 (6 bases). Specimen: CD4+ T cells from PBMCs. In nucleotides, the CDR3 is TGTGCCAGTAGTAACAGGGACACCGGGACCTACGAGCAGTACTTC. Residues: CASSNRDTGTYEQYF.